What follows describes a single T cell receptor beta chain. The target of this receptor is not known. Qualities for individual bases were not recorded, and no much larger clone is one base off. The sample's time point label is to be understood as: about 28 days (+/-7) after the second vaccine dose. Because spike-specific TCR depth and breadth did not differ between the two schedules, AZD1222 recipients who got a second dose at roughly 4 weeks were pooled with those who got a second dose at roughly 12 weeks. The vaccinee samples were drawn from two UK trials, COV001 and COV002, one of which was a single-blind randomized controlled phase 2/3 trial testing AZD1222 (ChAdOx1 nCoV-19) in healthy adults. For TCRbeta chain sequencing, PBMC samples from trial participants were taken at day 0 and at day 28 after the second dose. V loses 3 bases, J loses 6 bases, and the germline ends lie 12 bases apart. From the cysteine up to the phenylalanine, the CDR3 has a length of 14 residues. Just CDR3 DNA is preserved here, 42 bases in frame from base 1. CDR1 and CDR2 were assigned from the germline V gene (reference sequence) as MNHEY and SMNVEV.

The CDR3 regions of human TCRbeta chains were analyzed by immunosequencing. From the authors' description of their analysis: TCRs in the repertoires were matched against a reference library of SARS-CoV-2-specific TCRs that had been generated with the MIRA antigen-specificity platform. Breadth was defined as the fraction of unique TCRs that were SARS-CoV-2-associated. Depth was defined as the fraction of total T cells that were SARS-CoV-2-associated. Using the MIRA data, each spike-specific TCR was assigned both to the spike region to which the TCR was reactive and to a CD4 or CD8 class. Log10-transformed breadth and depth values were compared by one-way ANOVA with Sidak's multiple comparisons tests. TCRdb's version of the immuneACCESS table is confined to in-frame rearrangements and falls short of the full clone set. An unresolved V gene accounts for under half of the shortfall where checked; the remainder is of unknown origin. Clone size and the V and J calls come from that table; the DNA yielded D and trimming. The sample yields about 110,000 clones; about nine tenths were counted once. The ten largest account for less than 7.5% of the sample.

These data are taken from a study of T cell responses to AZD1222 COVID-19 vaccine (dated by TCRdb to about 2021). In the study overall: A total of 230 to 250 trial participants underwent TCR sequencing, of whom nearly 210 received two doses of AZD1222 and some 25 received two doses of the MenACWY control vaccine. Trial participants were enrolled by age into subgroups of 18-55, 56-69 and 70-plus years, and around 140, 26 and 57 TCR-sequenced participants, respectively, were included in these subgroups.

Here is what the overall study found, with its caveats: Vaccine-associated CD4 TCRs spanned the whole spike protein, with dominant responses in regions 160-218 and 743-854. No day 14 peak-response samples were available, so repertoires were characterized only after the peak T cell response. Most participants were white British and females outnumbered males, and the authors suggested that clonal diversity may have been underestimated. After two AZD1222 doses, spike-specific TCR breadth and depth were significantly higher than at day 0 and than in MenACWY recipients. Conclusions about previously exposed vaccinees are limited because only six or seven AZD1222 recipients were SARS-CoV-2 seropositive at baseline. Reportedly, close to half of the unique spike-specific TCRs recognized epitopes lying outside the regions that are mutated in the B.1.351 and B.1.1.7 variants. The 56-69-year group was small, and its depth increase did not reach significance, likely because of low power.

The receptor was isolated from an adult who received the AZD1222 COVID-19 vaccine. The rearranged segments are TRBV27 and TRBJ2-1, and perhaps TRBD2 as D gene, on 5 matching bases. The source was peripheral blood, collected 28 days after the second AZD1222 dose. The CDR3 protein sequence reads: CASSFRGSGNEQFF. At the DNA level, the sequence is TGTGCCAGCAGTTTTCGTGGGAGCGGCAATGAGCAGTTCTTC.